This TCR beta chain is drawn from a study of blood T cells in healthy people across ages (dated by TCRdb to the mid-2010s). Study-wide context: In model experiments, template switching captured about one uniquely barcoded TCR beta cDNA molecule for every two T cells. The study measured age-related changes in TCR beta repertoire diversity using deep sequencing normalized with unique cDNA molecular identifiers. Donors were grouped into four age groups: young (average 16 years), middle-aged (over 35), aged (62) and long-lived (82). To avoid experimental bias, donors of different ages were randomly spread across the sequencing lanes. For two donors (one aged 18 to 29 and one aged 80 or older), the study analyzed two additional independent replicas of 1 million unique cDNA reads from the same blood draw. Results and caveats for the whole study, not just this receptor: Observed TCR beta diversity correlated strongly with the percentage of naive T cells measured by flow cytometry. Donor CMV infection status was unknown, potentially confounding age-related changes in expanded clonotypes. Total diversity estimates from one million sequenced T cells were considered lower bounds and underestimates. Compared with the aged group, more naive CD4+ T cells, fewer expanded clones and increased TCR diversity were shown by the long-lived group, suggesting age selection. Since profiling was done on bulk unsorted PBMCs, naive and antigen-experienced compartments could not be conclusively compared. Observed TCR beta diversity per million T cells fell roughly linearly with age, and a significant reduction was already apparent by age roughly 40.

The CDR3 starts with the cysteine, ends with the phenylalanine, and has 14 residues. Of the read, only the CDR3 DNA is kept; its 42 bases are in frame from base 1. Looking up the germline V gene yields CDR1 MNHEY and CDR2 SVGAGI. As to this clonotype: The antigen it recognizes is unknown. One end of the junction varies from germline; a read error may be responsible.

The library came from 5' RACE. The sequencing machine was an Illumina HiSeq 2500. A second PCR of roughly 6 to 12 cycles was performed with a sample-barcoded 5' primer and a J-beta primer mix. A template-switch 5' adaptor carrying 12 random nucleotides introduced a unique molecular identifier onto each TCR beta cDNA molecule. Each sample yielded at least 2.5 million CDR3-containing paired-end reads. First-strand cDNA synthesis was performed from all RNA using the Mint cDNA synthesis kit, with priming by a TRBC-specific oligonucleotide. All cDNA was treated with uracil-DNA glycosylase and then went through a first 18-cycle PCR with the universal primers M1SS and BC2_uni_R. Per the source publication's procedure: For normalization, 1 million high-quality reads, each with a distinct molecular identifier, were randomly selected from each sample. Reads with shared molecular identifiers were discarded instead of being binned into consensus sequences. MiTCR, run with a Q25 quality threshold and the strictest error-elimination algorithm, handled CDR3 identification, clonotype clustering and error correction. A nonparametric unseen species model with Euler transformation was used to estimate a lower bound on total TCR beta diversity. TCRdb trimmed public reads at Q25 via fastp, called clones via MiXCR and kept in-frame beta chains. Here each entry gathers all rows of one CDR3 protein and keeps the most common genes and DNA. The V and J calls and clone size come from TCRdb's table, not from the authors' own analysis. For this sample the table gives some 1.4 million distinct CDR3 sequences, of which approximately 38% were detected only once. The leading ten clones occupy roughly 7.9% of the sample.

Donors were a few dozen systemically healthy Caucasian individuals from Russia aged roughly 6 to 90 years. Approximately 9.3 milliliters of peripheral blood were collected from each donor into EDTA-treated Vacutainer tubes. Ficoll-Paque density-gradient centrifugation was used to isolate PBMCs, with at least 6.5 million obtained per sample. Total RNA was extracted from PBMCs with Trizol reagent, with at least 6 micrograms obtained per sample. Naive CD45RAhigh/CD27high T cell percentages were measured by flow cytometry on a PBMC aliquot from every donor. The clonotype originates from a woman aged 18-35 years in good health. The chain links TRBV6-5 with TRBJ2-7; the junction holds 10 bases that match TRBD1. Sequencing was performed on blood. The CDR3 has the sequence CVSSIGTGAYEQYF. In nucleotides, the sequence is TGTGTCAGCAGCATCGGGACAGGGGCCTACGAGCAGTACTTC.